These T cell receptor beta chains were read from a single sample in a study of T cells in Graves' hyperthyroidism and ophthalmopathy. TCRdb re-analysed the multiplex PCR reads in MiXCR, keeping a single row per CDR3 protein. The table has about 210,000 distinct CDR3 sequences, about 18% seen once. Sequenced material: blood. These receptors were obtained from a man aged 40-49 years with Graves' hyperthyroidism. Both conserved end residues are part of each CDR3. A D gene is named only where the DNA matches it firmly. The size field is filled for only some rows; it gives once, few, many or a size class.

NA | TRBJ1-5 | TRBV30 | many | CAWSVSGFSDQPQHF | TGTGCCTGGAGTGTTTCCGGGTTTAGCGATCAGCCCCAGCATTTT
NA | TRBJ2-2 | TRBV4-2 | NA | CASSQDRGIGGELFF | TGTGCCAGCAGCCAAGATCGGGGGATTGGCGGGGAGCTGTTTTTT
TRBD1 | TRBJ1-1 | TRBV7-2 | many | CASSPDRGALAFF | TGTGCCAGCAGCCCGGACAGGGGGGCTTTAGCTTTCTTT
NA | TRBJ1-3 | TRBV7-8 | many | CASSLVLGTKVSGNTIYF | TGTGCCAGCAGCTTAGTTTTGGGCACTAAGGTCTCTGGAAACACCATATATTTT
TRBD1 | TRBJ1-5 | TRBV20-1 | many | CSASRGTGVQPQHF | TGCAGTGCTAGCCGAGGGACAGGGGTTCAGCCCCAGCATTTT
NA | TRBJ1-3 | TRBV3-1 | many | CASSQQGTGNTIYF | TGTGCCAGCAGCCAGCAGGGGACTGGAAACACCATATATTTT
NA | TRBJ1-4 | TRBV5-1 | many | CASSLGAQRVSDEKLFF | TGCGCCAGCAGCTTGGGGGCCCAAAGGGTTAGCGATGAAAAACTGTTTTTT
NA | TRBJ1-2 | TRBV13 | few | CASSFGGGNFNYGYTF | TGTGCCAGCAGCTTCGGCGGGGGAAATTTTAACTATGGCTACACCTTC
NA | TRBJ2-2 | TRBV12-3/TRBV12-4 | few | CASSLAGRLTGELFF | TGTGCCAGCAGTTTAGCCGGTAGATTGACCGGGGAGCTGTTTTTT
NA | TRBJ2-3 | TRBV5-5 | NA | CASSLGTSDTQYF | TGTGCCAGCAGCTTGGGGACATCAGATACGCAGTATTTT
NA | TRBJ1-2 | TRBV30 | many | CAWSVRANYGYTF | TGTGCCTGGAGTGTACGGGCTAACTATGGCTACACCTTC
NA | TRBJ2-2 | TRBV5-1 | many | CASSEQGSTGELFF | TGCGCCAGCAGCGAACAGGGATCTACCGGGGAGCTGTTTTTT
NA | TRBJ2-7 | TRBV10-3 | many | CAISGVQGEQYF | TGTGCCATCAGTGGAGTCCAGGGCGAGCAGTACTTC
NA | TRBJ1-1 | TRBV5-1 | many | CASSLVAGQRTEAFF | TGCGCCAGCAGCTTGGTGGCAGGGCAACGGACTGAAGCTTTCTTT
NA | TRBJ1-2 | TRBV2 | many | CASSEARVEDGYTF | TGTGCCAGCAGTGAAGCCCGGGTGGAAGATGGCTACACCTTC
NA | TRBJ1-2 | TRBV12-3/TRBV12-4 | many | CASSFVTSYGYTF | TGTGCCAGCAGTTTCGTGACAAGCTATGGCTACACCTTC
TRBD2 | TRBJ2-7 | TRBV10-3 | many | CAISELGLAGGYEQYF | TGTGCCATCAGTGAGTTGGGACTAGCGGGGGGGTACGAGCAGTACTTC
NA | TRBJ1-4 | TRBV15 | NA | CATSREHLGSNEKLFF | TGTGCCACCAGCAGAGAGCATCTAGGGTCTAATGAAAAACTGTTTTTT
NA | TRBJ1-5 | TRBV20-1 | NA | CSASSGYRNQPQHF | TGCAGTGCTAGCTCGGGATATCGCAATCAGCCCCAGCATTTT
TRBD2 | TRBJ2-5 | TRBV10-3 | many | CAISRGGQPAQETQYF | TGTGCCATCTCCCGGGGGGGGCAGCCGGCGCAAGAGACCCAGTACTTC
NA | TRBJ2-3 | TRBV2 | many | CASRDTVVSSTDTQYF | TGTGCCAGCAGAGACACAGTGGTCTCTAGCACAGATACGCAGTATTTT
NA | TRBJ1-1 | TRBV15 | few | CATSTLIGGGTEAFF | TGTGCCACCAGCACCCTAATCGGGGGAGGGACTGAAGCTTTCTTT
NA | TRBJ1-4 | TRBV29-1 | few | CSVVQSNEKLFF | TGCAGCGTTGTACAGTCTAATGAAAAACTGTTTTTT
NA | TRBJ2-1 | TRBV7-9 | many | CASTTRGGYNEQFF | TGTGCCAGCACCACCAGGGGGGGTTACAATGAGCAGTTCTTC
TRBD2 | TRBJ2-2 | TRBV4-3 | NA | CASSRGAGGLTGELFF | TGCGCCAGCAGCCGGGGAGCGGGGGGGCTCACCGGGGAGCTGTTTTTT
NA | TRBJ2-4 | TRBV20-1 | many | CSASPVTILAKNIQYF | TGCAGTGCTAGCCCCGTTACTATCCTAGCCAAAAACATTCAGTACTTC
NA | TRBJ1-3 | TRBV2 | many | CASKVLNSGNTIYF | TGTGCCAGCAAGGTCCTCAACTCTGGAAACACCATATATTTT
NA | TRBJ1-3 | TRBV30 | many | CAWSQFSGNTIYF | TGTGCCTGGAGTCAATTCTCTGGAAACACCATATATTTT
NA | TRBJ2-5 | TRBV27 | many | CASSKSGGETQYF | TGTGCCAGCAGTAAGAGCGGAGGGGAGACCCAGTACTTC
TRBD2 | TRBJ2-7 | TRBV7-2 | many | CASSFQRGGFGYEQYF | TGTGCCAGCAGCTTCCAGCGGGGGGGTTTTGGGTACGAGCAGTACTTC
NA | TRBJ1-1 | TRBV7-9 | many | CASSRAGDWTEAFF | TGTGCCAGCAGCCGAGCAGGGGATTGGACTGAAGCTTTCTTT
NA | TRBJ1-4 | TRBV7-9 | many | CASSLNSGRGEKLFF | TGTGCCAGCAGCTTAAACTCCGGGAGAGGAGAAAAACTGTTTTTT
NA | TRBJ2-7 | TRBV2 | NA | CASSELGTATYEQYF | TGTGCCAGCAGTGAGCTAGGGACGGCGACCTACGAGCAGTACTTC
NA | TRBJ1-6 | TRBV7-9 | NA | CASGGLGSPLHF | TGTGCCAGTGGAGGCTTGGGTTCACCCCTCCACTTT
NA | TRBJ1-2 | TRBV6-1 | many | CASSGNRVGGYGYTF | TGTGCCAGCAGCGGAAACAGGGTTGGCGGCTATGGCTACACCTTC
NA | TRBJ2-2 | TRBV20-1 | NA | CSARKGRGVVGTGELFF | TGCAGTGCTAGGAAGGGCAGGGGCGTGGTTGGGACCGGGGAGCTGTTTTTT
NA | TRBJ1-3 | TRBV6-1 | few | CASSNKPGNTIYF | TGTGCCAGCAGTAACAAGCCCGGAAACACCATATATTTT
NA | TRBJ1-6 | TRBV11-2 | NA | CASSSLYSSYNSPLHF | TGTGCCAGCAGCTCCCTTTATAGCTCCTATAATTCACCCCTCCACTTT
NA | TRBJ2-1 | TRBV5-1 | many | CASSRGQNLYNEQFF | TGCGCCAGCAGCCGTGGACAGAACCTTTACAATGAGCAGTTCTTC
TRBD1 | TRBJ1-4 | TRBV28 | NA | CASSFQGGGGEKLFF | TGTGCCAGCAGTTTCCAGGGGGGTGGTGGTGAAAAACTGTTTTTT
NA | TRBJ1-1 | TRBV7-9 | once | CASSLGTSGNTEAFF | TGTGCCAGCAGCTTAGGGACATCGGGGAACACTGAAGCTTTCTTT
NA | TRBJ2-5 | TRBV18 | many | CASSPGNLVQETQYF | TGTGCCAGCTCACCAGGGAACCTTGTCCAAGAGACCCAGTACTTC
NA | TRBJ2-7 | TRBV7-9 | many | CASSLERGVYEQYF | TGTGCCAGCAGCTTAGAACGGGGAGTGTACGAGCAGTACTTC